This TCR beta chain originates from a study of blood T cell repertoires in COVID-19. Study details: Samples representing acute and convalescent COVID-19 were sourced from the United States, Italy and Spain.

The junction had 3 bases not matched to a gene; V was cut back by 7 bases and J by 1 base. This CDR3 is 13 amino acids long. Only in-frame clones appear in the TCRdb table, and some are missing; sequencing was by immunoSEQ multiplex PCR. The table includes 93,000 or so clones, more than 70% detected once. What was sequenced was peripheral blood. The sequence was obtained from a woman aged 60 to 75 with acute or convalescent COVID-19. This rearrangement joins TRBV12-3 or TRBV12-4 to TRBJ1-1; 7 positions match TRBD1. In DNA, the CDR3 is TGTGCCAGCACCGGACAGGCGAACACTGAAGCTTTCTTT. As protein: CASTGQANTEAFF.